The rows below give T cell receptor beta chains drawn from one sample of a study of blood T cells in healthy people across ages. One entry per CDR3 protein results from TCRdb running MiXCR on the 5' RACE reads. The sample includes more than 800,000 distinct CDR3 sequences, 25% to 35% seen only once; the top ten take approximately 15%. Sample: blood. The receptor source for this set is a woman at least 80 years old in good health. Both conserved end residues are part of each CDR3. The order of the fields is V gene, clone size, D gene, J gene, CDR3 protein, CDR3 DNA. D genes are given only for firm matches. Clone size is stated in some rows and not others, as once, few, many or a class when expanded.

v_call: TRBV28; clone_size: many; d_call: TRBD1; j_call: TRBJ1-2; cdr3_aa: CASSVFGTGNYGYTF; cdr3_nt: TGTGCCAGCAGTGTCTTTGGGACAGGGAACTATGGCTACACCTTC
v_call: TRBV7-2; clone_size: many; d_call: NA; j_call: TRBJ1-2; cdr3_aa: CASSLTAGDGYTF; cdr3_nt: TGTGCCAGCAGCCTAACGGCCGGGGATGGCTACACCTTC
v_call: TRBV7-6; clone_size: NA; d_call: TRBD2; j_call: TRBJ2-4; cdr3_aa: CASSSRNPGLAGGPVEQYF; cdr3_nt: TGTGCCAGCAGCTCGCGAAATCCCGGACTAGCGGGAGGGCCTGTTGAGCAGTACTTC
v_call: TRBV6-1; clone_size: few; d_call: TRBD1; j_call: TRBJ2-2; cdr3_aa: CASSSQGANANTGELFF; cdr3_nt: TGTGCCAGCAGCTCTCAGGGGGCGAACGCGAACACCGGGGAGCTGTTTTTT
v_call: TRBV28; clone_size: few; d_call: TRBD1; j_call: TRBJ1-4; cdr3_aa: CASSPEGQGEKLFF; cdr3_nt: TGTGCCAGCAGTCCAGAGGGACAGGGCGAAAAACTGTTTTTT
v_call: TRBV2; clone_size: once; d_call: NA; j_call: TRBJ1-2; cdr3_aa: CASSYREFIYYGYTF; cdr3_nt: TGTGCCAGCAGCTACAGGGAATTTATCTACTATGGCTACACCTTC
v_call: TRBV11-1; clone_size: few; d_call: TRBD1; j_call: TRBJ1-5; cdr3_aa: CASRSNTGVGLSNQPQHF; cdr3_nt: TGTGCCAGCAGATCTAACACAGGGGTGGGTTTAAGCAATCAGCCCCAGCATTTT
v_call: TRBV6-2/TRBV6-3; clone_size: NA; d_call: TRBD2; j_call: TRBJ2-3; cdr3_aa: CASSRAGLAVQNTQYF; cdr3_nt: TGTGCCAGCAGCCGGGCGGGACTAGCGGTTCAAAATACGCAGTATTTT
v_call: TRBV28; clone_size: NA; d_call: NA; j_call: TRBJ1-4; cdr3_aa: CASSPVNPGKRFF; cdr3_nt: TGTGCCAGCAGCCCCGTCAACCCGGGAAAACGGTTTTTT
v_call: TRBV5-5; clone_size: NA; d_call: TRBD1; j_call: TRBJ2-5; cdr3_aa: CASSDGTGAQETQYF; cdr3_nt: TGTGCCAGCAGCGACGGGACAGGAGCCCAGGAGACCCAGTACTTC
v_call: TRBV7-2; clone_size: many; d_call: TRBD1; j_call: TRBJ2-5; cdr3_aa: CASSLEGTGSRETQYF; cdr3_nt: TGTGCCAGCAGCTTAGAGGGGACAGGCTCCAGAGAGACCCAGTACTTC
v_call: TRBV12-3/TRBV12-4; clone_size: NA; d_call: TRBD1; j_call: TRBJ2-3; cdr3_aa: CASRRPGTDTEYF; cdr3_nt: TGTGCCAGCAGAAGACCGGGGACAGATACGGAATATTTT
v_call: TRBV28; clone_size: NA; d_call: NA; j_call: TRBJ2-1; cdr3_aa: CASSPGGQSSYDERFF; cdr3_nt: TGTGCCAGCAGTCCGGGAGGACAGAGCTCCTACGATGAGCGGTTCTTC
v_call: TRBV20-1; clone_size: many; d_call: NA; j_call: TRBJ1-2; cdr3_aa: CSARDSAGLGGYTF; cdr3_nt: TGCAGTGCTAGAGATTCGGCAGGGTTAGGTGGCTACACCTTC
v_call: TRBV20-1; clone_size: NA; d_call: NA; j_call: TRBJ2-7; cdr3_aa: CSARGLRLGAHEQYF; cdr3_nt: TGCAGTGCTAGAGGGTTAAGACTAGGGGCCCACGAGCAGTACTTC
v_call: TRBV20-1; clone_size: many; d_call: NA; j_call: TRBJ2-7; cdr3_aa: CSARPGATTYEQYF; cdr3_nt: TGCAGTGCTAGACCAGGGGCGACCACCTACGAGCAGTACTTC
v_call: TRBV5-1; clone_size: NA; d_call: NA; j_call: TRBJ2-5; cdr3_aa: CASSLEGHSSETQYF; cdr3_nt: TGCGCCAGCAGCTTGGAAGGACATAGCTCAGAGACCCAGTACTTC
v_call: TRBV18; clone_size: NA; d_call: TRBD1; j_call: TRBJ1-5; cdr3_aa: CASSGGTARNQPQHF; cdr3_nt: TGTGCCAGCTCAGGGGGGACAGCGAGGAATCAGCCCCAGCATTTT
v_call: TRBV3-1; clone_size: few; d_call: NA; j_call: TRBJ1-1; cdr3_aa: CASSQQAGRTEAFF; cdr3_nt: TGTGCCAGCAGCCAACAAGCGGGGAGAACTGAAGCTTTCTTT
v_call: TRBV6-1; clone_size: many; d_call: NA; j_call: TRBJ2-3; cdr3_aa: CASSETRSSTDTQYF; cdr3_nt: TGTGCCAGCAGTGAAACACGATCTAGCACAGATACGCAGTATTTT
v_call: TRBV4-2; clone_size: few; d_call: TRBD2; j_call: TRBJ2-1; cdr3_aa: CASSQELMGAGGLPLEQFF; cdr3_nt: TGTGCCAGCAGCCAAGAACTAATGGGAGCGGGGGGCCTTCCCCTCGAGCAGTTCTTC
v_call: TRBV12-3/TRBV12-4; clone_size: NA; d_call: TRBD2; j_call: TRBJ2-3; cdr3_aa: CASSLVAGGRVDTQYF; cdr3_nt: TGTGCCAGCAGTTTAGTAGCGGGAGGGAGGGTAGATACGCAGTATTTT
v_call: TRBV3-1; clone_size: many; d_call: NA; j_call: TRBJ2-7; cdr3_aa: CASSPTVASYEQYF; cdr3_nt: TGTGCCAGCAGCCCGACCGTGGCGTCCTACGAGCAGTACTTC
v_call: TRBV11-2; clone_size: NA; d_call: NA; j_call: TRBJ2-5; cdr3_aa: CASSRSGTQYF; cdr3_nt: TGTGCCAGCAGCCGAAGCGGGACCCAGTACTTC
v_call: TRBV6-2/TRBV6-3; clone_size: few; d_call: NA; j_call: TRBJ1-1; cdr3_aa: CASSYSAGRADTEAFF; cdr3_nt: TGTGCCAGCAGTTACTCGGCAGGGAGAGCGGACACTGAAGCTTTCTTT
v_call: TRBV10-3; clone_size: few; d_call: NA; j_call: TRBJ1-5; cdr3_aa: CAISDRDVQPQHF; cdr3_nt: TGTGCCATCAGTGATAGGGATGTGCAGCCCCAGCATTTT
v_call: TRBV28; clone_size: few; d_call: NA; j_call: TRBJ1-4; cdr3_aa: CASSTGTPPISEKLFF; cdr3_nt: TGTGCCAGCAGTACTGGGACACCGCCTATAAGTGAAAAACTGTTTTTT
v_call: TRBV27; clone_size: once; d_call: NA; j_call: TRBJ2-7; cdr3_aa: CAGRFARWGEQYF; cdr3_nt: TGTGCCGGCAGGTTTGCCAGATGGGGTGAGCAGTACTTC
v_call: TRBV6-5; clone_size: many; d_call: TRBD1; j_call: TRBJ2-1; cdr3_aa: CASMGAVTGANNEQFF; cdr3_nt: TGTGCCAGCATGGGGGCTGTGACAGGGGCGAACAATGAGCAGTTCTTC
v_call: TRBV7-2; clone_size: NA; d_call: NA; j_call: TRBJ2-7; cdr3_aa: CASSLIGFSYEQYF; cdr3_nt: TGTGCCAGCAGCTTAATAGGTTTCTCCTACGAGCAGTACTTC
v_call: TRBV5-5; clone_size: NA; d_call: TRBD1; j_call: TRBJ1-1; cdr3_aa: CASSSTQGAGTEAFF; cdr3_nt: TGTGCCAGCAGCTCTACGCAGGGGGCAGGCACTGAAGCTTTCTTT
v_call: TRBV29-1; clone_size: many; d_call: TRBD1; j_call: TRBJ1-2; cdr3_aa: CSVDYRGYYGYTF; cdr3_nt: TGCAGCGTTGACTACAGGGGCTACTATGGCTACACCTTC
v_call: TRBV5-1; clone_size: NA; d_call: NA; j_call: TRBJ1-2; cdr3_aa: CASSLERGLGGYSYTF; cdr3_nt: TGCGCCAGCAGCTTGGAAAGAGGACTCGGGGGATATAGCTACACCTTC
v_call: TRBV20-1; clone_size: NA; d_call: NA; j_call: TRBJ2-7; cdr3_aa: CSAGHVGANEQYF; cdr3_nt: TGCAGTGCTGGCCACGTGGGAGCCAACGAGCAGTACTTC
v_call: TRBV4-3; clone_size: NA; d_call: NA; j_call: TRBJ1-4; cdr3_aa: CASSQGGSEKLFF; cdr3_nt: TGCGCCAGCAGCCAAGGGGGCAGTGAAAAACTGTTTTTT
v_call: TRBV7-2; clone_size: many; d_call: TRBD2; j_call: TRBJ2-1; cdr3_aa: CASSLAGLAINEQFF; cdr3_nt: TGTGCCAGCAGCTTAGCGGGACTAGCCATCAATGAGCAGTTCTTC
v_call: TRBV7-2; clone_size: many; d_call: NA; j_call: TRBJ2-5; cdr3_aa: CASSLALAFRETQYF; cdr3_nt: TGTGCCAGCAGCTTAGCACTAGCCTTCCGAGAGACCCAGTACTTC
v_call: TRBV2; clone_size: few; d_call: NA; j_call: TRBJ1-2; cdr3_aa: CASSQLTENYGYTF; cdr3_nt: TGTGCCAGCAGCCAGCTGACAGAAAACTATGGCTACACCTTC
v_call: TRBV6-1; clone_size: many; d_call: NA; j_call: TRBJ2-4; cdr3_aa: CASSVGGGAKNIQYF; cdr3_nt: TGTGCCAGCAGTGTAGGCGGAGGGGCCAAAAACATTCAGTACTTC
v_call: TRBV10-3; clone_size: NA; d_call: NA; j_call: TRBJ1-1; cdr3_aa: CAIIPGWAEAFF; cdr3_nt: TGTGCCATCATTCCAGGGTGGGCTGAAGCTTTCTTT
v_call: TRBV7-2; clone_size: NA; d_call: TRBD1; j_call: TRBJ1-2; cdr3_aa: CASSMTGAAGYTF; cdr3_nt: TGTGCCAGCAGCATGACAGGGGCTGCTGGCTACACCTTC
v_call: TRBV12-3/TRBV12-4; clone_size: NA; d_call: NA; j_call: TRBJ2-3; cdr3_aa: CASSFGGVWTDTQYF; cdr3_nt: TGTGCCAGCAGTTTTGGCGGGGTCTGGACAGATACGCAGTATTTT